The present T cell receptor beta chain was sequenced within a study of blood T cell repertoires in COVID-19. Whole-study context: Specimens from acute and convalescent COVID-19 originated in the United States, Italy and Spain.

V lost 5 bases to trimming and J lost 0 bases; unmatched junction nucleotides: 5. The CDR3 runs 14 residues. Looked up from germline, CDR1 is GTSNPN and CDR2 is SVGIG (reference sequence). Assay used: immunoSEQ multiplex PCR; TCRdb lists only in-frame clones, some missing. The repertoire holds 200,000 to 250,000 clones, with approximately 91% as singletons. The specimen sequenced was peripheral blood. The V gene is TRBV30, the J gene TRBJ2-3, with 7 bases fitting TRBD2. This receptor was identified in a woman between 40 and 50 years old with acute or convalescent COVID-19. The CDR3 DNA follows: TGTGCCTGGGATGGGGGGGGAAGCACAGATACGCAGTATTTT. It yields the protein CAWDGGGSTDTQYF. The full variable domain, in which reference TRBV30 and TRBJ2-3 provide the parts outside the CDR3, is SQTIHQWPATLVQPVGSPLSLECTVEGTSNPNLYWYRQAAGRGLQLLFYSVGIGQISSEVPQNLSASRPQDRQFILSSKKLLLSDSGFYLCAWDGGGSTDTQYFGPGTRLTVL.